This T cell receptor beta chain is from a study of T cells after yellow fever vaccination. Overall study context: SMART-Seq v4 Ultra Low Input prepared the low-cell-number fractions. Study observations and caveats: Researchers noted that a small share of clonotypes showed up in both CD4 and CD8 compartments. At around 96% for CD4 and around 91% for CD8, most primary-vaccination clones showed up again after the booster.

With regard to this clonotype: Its matching antigen is unknown.

Template switching by 5'RACE produced TCR cDNA, adding a universal primer site and UMIs. MiXCR was run by TCRdb on the 5' RACE reads, yielding one entry per CDR3 protein. This sample yields hundreds of thousands of distinct CDR3 sequences, of which about 4% are seen a single time; around 23% belongs to the top ten. Trimming took 5 bases from V and 6 from J; bases not matched to a gene: 18. The germline V gene has CDR1 SGHTA and CDR2 FQGNSA. This CDR3 spans 18 amino acids. This receptor was identified in a man between 18 and 35 years old who received the YFV17D yellow fever vaccine. Sample: PBMCs, taken 5 days after the yellow fever booster vaccination. The chain combines TRBV7-2 with TRBJ2-1, with 8 bases that match TRBD2. CDR3: CASSTTGTRGGDFNEQFF. CDR3 bases: TGTGCCAGCAGCACGACCGGGACTAGAGGGGGAGATTTCAATGAGCAGTTCTTC.